This T cell receptor beta chain was retrieved from a study of PD-1 blockade in mismatch repair-deficient tumors. Germline CDR1 KGHSH, CDR2 LQKENI. The CDR3 has 12 amino acids. The V gene lost 5 bases and the J gene lost 10 bases, with 12 bases spanning the gap. The table came from immunoSEQ multiplex PCR; TCRdb's copy has only in-frame clones and leaves some out. The sample consists of approximately 110,000 clones, about 83% of them appearing once. This specimen was peripheral blood, taken approximately 60 weeks after starting pembrolizumab. The chain has TRBV18 and TRBJ1-3, with D hard to call. The TCR originated in an adult with mismatch repair-deficient cancer. The CDR3 spells CASSLTPETIYF. The CDR3 DNA reads TGTGCCAGCTCATTGACCCCCGAGACCATATATTTT.